The 8 T cell receptor beta chains below come from one sample, sequenced in a study of blood T cell repertoires in COVID-19. Profiled with immunoSEQ multiplex PCR; TCRdb holds only in-frame clones, not every one. There are 250,000 to 400,000 clones in the sample; about nine tenths occur only once, and under 3.5% lies in the top ten. The sample consisted of peripheral blood. The origin of the receptors is a woman younger than 45 with COVID-19, enrolled during active disease.

The V and J genes are TRBV2 and TRBJ2-1, with D possibly TRBD1 on 5 matching bases. The CDR3 is 13 residues long. CDR1 SNHLY and CDR2 FYNNEI come from the germline V gene. Trimming took off 8 bases at V and 3 bases at J, with 11 bases between the two ends. CDR3 sequence (DNA): TGTGCCAGCTTGGTGGACAACTACAATGAGCAGTTCTTC. This codes for CASLVDNYNEQFF.

This clone has only a few counts. This chain uses TRBV5-8 with TRBJ1-5; the D gene is possibly TRBD1 (5 bases). Germline V gene data show CDR1 as SGHTS and CDR2 as YDEGEE. The CDR3 is 13 amino acids. The ends were cut back, 1 base at V and 7 bases at J, with 9 bases in the middle. The CDR3: CASSLLKGQPQHF. The DNA for the CDR3 is TGTGCCAGCAGCTTGTTGAAGGGGCAGCCCCAGCATTTT.

The gene calls are TRBV29-1 and TRBJ2-1; 9 bases line up with TRBD2. Trimming took 4 bases from V and 5 from J; bases not matched to a gene: 18. CDR1 is SQVTM and CDR2 is ANQGSEA in the germline V gene. This CDR3 comprises 18 residues. CDR3 amino acids: CSVVGDTFGLAINNEQFF. The DNA for the CDR3 is TGCAGCGTTGTCGGGGATACCTTCGGACTAGCGATTAACAATGAGCAGTTCTTC.

The J gene is TRBJ2-7, the V gene TRBV28; 7 nucleotides match TRBD1. From germline, CDR1 is MDHEN and CDR2 SYDVKM. This CDR3 contains 18 residues. The V and J ends lost 5 bases and 4 bases, in that order; junction bases with no gene match: 20. CDR3 DNA: TGTGCCAGCAGTCCCAATCCCCAGACAGGGTTTGGCCGTTACGAGCAGTACTTC. It translates to CASSPNPQTGFGRYEQYF.

Comments on this clone: Different DNA sequences within this sample yield the same CDR3. The chain has TRBV6-6 and TRBJ1-1; TRBD1 matches 8 bases. The CDR3 sequence is 14 residues long. The germline gives CDR1 MNHNY, CDR2 SVGAGI (reference sequence). Germline trimming cut 6 bases from V and 5 bases from J; bases unmatched to any gene: 8. For the CDR3, the DNA is TGTGCCAGCAGGGGGCAGGGGGCGGGGACTGAAGCTTTCTTT. Translation: CASRGQGAGTEAFF.

The rearrangement joins TRBV9 to TRBJ2-2, with 10 nucleotides matching TRBD2. With 1 base clipped from V and 5 bases from J, the junction kept 5 bases outside the gene matches. Per the germline V gene, CDR1 is SGDLS and CDR2 is YYNGEE. This CDR3 is 16 amino acids long. This CDR3 reads CASSVSSGSWTGELFF. The DNA for the CDR3 is TGTGCCAGCAGCGTATCTAGCGGGAGTTGGACCGGGGAGCTGTTTTTT.

The chain joins TRBV4-1 to TRBJ2-7; 7 bases match TRBD1. V shed 4 bases, J shed 4 bases, and the junction held 16 bases outside the gene matches. Germline V gene sequence: CDR1 MGHRA, CDR2 YSYEKL. This CDR3 is built from 17 residues. The CDR3 DNA follows: TGCGCCAGCAGCCGAGAGATCCCCAACAGGGGCGCGTACGAGCAGTACTTC. Protein: CASSREIPNRGAYEQYF.

The genes are TRBV29-1 and TRBJ1-1; D is perhaps TRBD1 (6 bases). The CDR3 runs to 15 residues. Germline-derived CDR1 and CDR2 are SQVTM and ANQGSEA. V gave up 7 bases and J gave up 4 bases, with 22 bases separating them. CDR3 bases: TGCAGCGCCGGGGGGGGGCAGAGCGGGAGCACTGAAGCTTTCTTT. As protein: CSAGGGQSGSTEAFF.